This T cell receptor (beta chain) stems from a study of OX40 agonist ivuxolimab in advanced cancers. Turning to the study itself: Patients with hepatocellular carcinoma, melanoma, renal cell or head and neck cancer made up the dose-escalation patients. With a range of about 23 to 90, age averaged roughly 60 years, and approximately 83% were male.

Deletions cut 2 bases from V and 0 bases from J, with 14 bases between. CDR1 is SGHTS and CDR2 is YDEGEE in the germline V gene. The CDR3 sequence is 17 residues long. Repertoires were generated with immunoSEQ multiplex PCR, while TCRdb's copy carries only in-frame clones and drops some. The data show 35,000 to 55,000 clones, about 85% seen once. The chain joins TRBV5-8 to TRBJ1-4, with D possibly TRBD1 on 5 matching bases. The sequence was collected from an adult with an advanced solid tumor such as melanoma, head and neck, liver or kidney cancer. The sequenced sample was CD4+ or CD8+ T cells sorted from blood, obtained in a trial of the OX40 agonist ivuxolimab. This CDR3 reads CASSFGTFFPTNEKLFF. The CDR3 DNA sequence: TGTGCCAGCAGCTTCGGGACTTTCTTTCCAACTAATGAAAAACTGTTTTTT.